These T cell receptor beta chains were read from a single sample in a study of blood T cell repertoires in COVID-19. Profiling relied on immunoSEQ multiplex PCR, and the TCRdb table lists in-frame clones only, not all of them. The table shows 60,000 or so clones, with under 80% occurring only once. The sequenced sample consisted of peripheral blood. Every receptor here comes from a human donor in a cohort sampled during active COVID-19. CDR3s include the opening cysteine and the closing phenylalanine or tryptophan. Each record gives: CDR3 DNA, CDR3 protein, J gene, V gene, D gene, clone size. The D gene is left open where the match is weak. For some rows the clone size is stated as once, few or many, or as a class when expanded; others skip it.

cdr3_nt: TGCGCCAGCAGCTTCAATCCGGGGGGAGGGCCCCAGCATTTT; cdr3_aa: CASSFNPGGGPQHF; j_call: TRBJ1-5; v_call: TRBV5-1; d_call: NA; clone_size: once
cdr3_nt: TGTGCCAGCAGCGATGGCAACCCAGGGGATACGCAGTATTTT; cdr3_aa: CASSDGNPGDTQYF; j_call: TRBJ2-3; v_call: TRBV9; d_call: NA; clone_size: NA
cdr3_nt: TGTGCCAGCAGCTTAGTTTTTTCAGGGCATGGCTACACCTTC; cdr3_aa: CASSLVFSGHGYTF; j_call: TRBJ1-2; v_call: TRBV7-9; d_call: NA; clone_size: once
cdr3_nt: TGCGCCAGCAGTGACGGCAGTCTAACTTCGAGGGACGAGCAGTACTTC; cdr3_aa: CASSDGSLTSRDEQYF; j_call: TRBJ2-7; v_call: TRBV10-1; d_call: NA; clone_size: NA
cdr3_nt: TGTGCCACTGACCCGGGACAGGGGTTTCGTGGCTCCTACGAGCAGTACTTC; cdr3_aa: CATDPGQGFRGSYEQYF; j_call: TRBJ2-7; v_call: TRBV28; d_call: TRBD1; clone_size: NA
cdr3_nt: TGTGCCAGCAAACCTCCAGATCAGCCCCAGCATTTT; cdr3_aa: CASKPPDQPQHF; j_call: TRBJ1-5; v_call: TRBV12-3/TRBV12-4; d_call: NA; clone_size: NA
cdr3_nt: TGCGCCAGCAGCCTCCGGGACAGGGGGTACGAGCAGTACTTC; cdr3_aa: CASSLRDRGYEQYF; j_call: TRBJ2-7; v_call: TRBV4-3; d_call: TRBD1; clone_size: NA
cdr3_nt: TGTGCCAGCAGTTTTCAGGGTAGCTATGGCTACACCTTC; cdr3_aa: CASSFQGSYGYTF; j_call: TRBJ1-2; v_call: TRBV12-3/TRBV12-4; d_call: NA; clone_size: few
cdr3_nt: TGCGCCAGCAGCTTCCAGGGTGGAATCTACACCTTC; cdr3_aa: CASSFQGGIYTF; j_call: TRBJ1-2; v_call: TRBV5-1; d_call: NA; clone_size: NA
cdr3_nt: TGTGCCAGCAGCCAAGATCGCTCGGGAACTCTCTACGAGCAGTACTTC; cdr3_aa: CASSQDRSGTLYEQYF; j_call: TRBJ2-7; v_call: TRBV4-2; d_call: NA; clone_size: NA
cdr3_nt: TGTGCCAGCAGCCAACAAACGGGGACAGCCCAGCAGTACTTC; cdr3_aa: CASSQQTGTAQQYF; j_call: TRBJ2-7; v_call: TRBV7-6; d_call: TRBD1; clone_size: NA
cdr3_nt: TGTGCCAGCAGCCAAGTTGAGGGGGCCTACGAGCAGTACTTC; cdr3_aa: CASSQVEGAYEQYF; j_call: TRBJ2-7; v_call: TRBV3-1/TRBV3-2; d_call: NA; clone_size: few
cdr3_nt: TGTGCCAGCAGCTCCCGACTTCATTCGAGGAACACTGAAGCTTTCTTT; cdr3_aa: CASSSRLHSRNTEAFF; j_call: TRBJ1-1; v_call: TRBV5-8; d_call: NA; clone_size: NA
cdr3_nt: TGCAGCGTTGACAGGGGAGCTGAAGCTTTCTTT; cdr3_aa: CSVDRGAEAFF; j_call: TRBJ1-1; v_call: TRBV29-1; d_call: NA; clone_size: NA
cdr3_nt: TGTGCCAGCAGTAATTCTCAGAGCGGGAGCTCCTACGAGCAGTACTTC; cdr3_aa: CASSNSQSGSSYEQYF; j_call: TRBJ2-7; v_call: TRBV6-6; d_call: TRBD2; clone_size: NA
cdr3_nt: TGTGCCAGCCAGGGTTCCCACGAGCAGTACTTC; cdr3_aa: CASQGSHEQYF; j_call: TRBJ2-7; v_call: TRBV25-1; d_call: NA; clone_size: once
cdr3_nt: TGTGCCAGCAGCGCAGACAGGGGGGGGACTTCAGATACGCAGTATTTT; cdr3_aa: CASSADRGGTSDTQYF; j_call: TRBJ2-3; v_call: TRBV9; d_call: TRBD1; clone_size: NA
cdr3_nt: TGTGCCAGCAGCCCACAGGGGGCCATCCCCTACGAGCAGTACTTC; cdr3_aa: CASSPQGAIPYEQYF; j_call: TRBJ2-7; v_call: TRBV7-9; d_call: TRBD1; clone_size: NA
cdr3_nt: TGTGCCAGCTCACCTCAGCCGGGACAGTCCTACGAGCAGTACTTC; cdr3_aa: CASSPQPGQSYEQYF; j_call: TRBJ2-7; v_call: TRBV18; d_call: TRBD1; clone_size: NA
cdr3_nt: TGTGCCAGCAGCCCGGGAGCCCTCGAGCAGTACTTC; cdr3_aa: CASSPGALEQYF; j_call: TRBJ2-7; v_call: TRBV28; d_call: NA; clone_size: NA
cdr3_nt: TGTGCCAGCAGCCGGACTAGCGGGAGTGAGGGCGGGGAGCTGTTTTTT; cdr3_aa: CASSRTSGSEGGELFF; j_call: TRBJ2-2; v_call: TRBV3-1/TRBV3-2; d_call: TRBD2; clone_size: NA
cdr3_nt: TGTGCCAGCAGCCAAGAGCTGCTAGCGGGAGGTACGCAGTATTTT; cdr3_aa: CASSQELLAGGTQYF; j_call: TRBJ2-3; v_call: TRBV3-1/TRBV3-2; d_call: TRBD2; clone_size: NA
cdr3_nt: TGCGCCAGCAGCCAAGAGGACAGGGCGACCTCCTACGAGCAGTACTTC; cdr3_aa: CASSQEDRATSYEQYF; j_call: TRBJ2-7; v_call: TRBV4-1; d_call: TRBD1; clone_size: NA
cdr3_nt: TGTGCCAGCAGTATGGACACCGCGAACACCGGGGAGCTGTTTTTT; cdr3_aa: CASSMDTANTGELFF; j_call: TRBJ2-2; v_call: TRBV28; d_call: NA; clone_size: NA
cdr3_nt: TGTGCCAGCAGCGGGGGACTCCACGACGGGGGATCGAATTCACCCCTCCACTTT; cdr3_aa: CASSGGLHDGGSNSPLHF; j_call: TRBJ1-6; v_call: TRBV9; d_call: NA; clone_size: NA
cdr3_nt: TGTGCCAGCGGACAGGGTGAGGACTATGGCTACACCTTC; cdr3_aa: CASGQGEDYGYTF; j_call: TRBJ1-2; v_call: TRBV19; d_call: TRBD1; clone_size: NA
cdr3_nt: TGTGCCACCAGTGATTCCAGACGAGGCGAGCAGTACTTC; cdr3_aa: CATSDSRRGEQYF; j_call: TRBJ2-7; v_call: TRBV24-1; d_call: NA; clone_size: NA
cdr3_nt: TGTGCCAGCAGTTCCTCCGGGTCCTACGAGCAGTACTTC; cdr3_aa: CASSSSGSYEQYF; j_call: TRBJ2-7; v_call: TRBV6-2/TRBV6-3; d_call: NA; clone_size: many
cdr3_nt: TGTGCCAGTAGCACCGGGACTACAATCTACGAGCAGTACTTC; cdr3_aa: CASSTGTTIYEQYF; j_call: TRBJ2-7; v_call: TRBV19; d_call: TRBD2; clone_size: NA
cdr3_nt: TGTGCCAGCAGCCCCGCGACAGGGCCCGAGCAGTACTTC; cdr3_aa: CASSPATGPEQYF; j_call: TRBJ2-7; v_call: TRBV3-1/TRBV3-2; d_call: TRBD1; clone_size: few
cdr3_nt: TGCAGTGCTAGTATACACAACGAGCAGTACTTC; cdr3_aa: CSASIHNEQYF; j_call: TRBJ2-7; v_call: TRBV20-1; d_call: NA; clone_size: NA
cdr3_nt: TGTGCCAGCAGCGTAGGGACAGGGGGTGTGTACACTGAAGCTTTCTTT; cdr3_aa: CASSVGTGGVYTEAFF; j_call: TRBJ1-1; v_call: TRBV9; d_call: TRBD1; clone_size: NA
cdr3_nt: TGTGCCAGCAGCTTGAGGGGGAACTCTGGGGCCAACGTCCTGACTTTC; cdr3_aa: CASSLRGNSGANVLTF; j_call: TRBJ2-6; v_call: TRBV7-9; d_call: NA; clone_size: NA
cdr3_nt: TGTGCCAGCTCACCGCCGGGACAGCTGAACACTGAAGCTTTCTTT; cdr3_aa: CASSPPGQLNTEAFF; j_call: TRBJ1-1; v_call: TRBV18; d_call: TRBD1; clone_size: NA
cdr3_nt: TGCGCCAGCAGCACTAGACAGGGAGGAGAGCAGTACTTC; cdr3_aa: CASSTRQGGEQYF; j_call: TRBJ2-7; v_call: TRBV5-1; d_call: NA; clone_size: few
cdr3_nt: TGTGCCAGCAGCCAAGGGACAGGGAAGTACTATGGCTACACCTTC; cdr3_aa: CASSQGTGKYYGYTF; j_call: TRBJ1-2; v_call: TRBV14; d_call: TRBD1; clone_size: NA
cdr3_nt: TGTGCCAGCAGTTTTCCGGGGGGCGGCTACACCTTC; cdr3_aa: CASSFPGGGYTF; j_call: TRBJ1-2; v_call: TRBV27; d_call: NA; clone_size: NA
cdr3_nt: TGTGCCAGTAGTACAGGGACTAGCGGGGGCCACGAGCAGTACTTC; cdr3_aa: CASSTGTSGGHEQYF; j_call: TRBJ2-7; v_call: TRBV19; d_call: TRBD2; clone_size: NA
cdr3_nt: TGTGCCAGCAGTGACCCCAGGGCCGATGGCTACACCTTC; cdr3_aa: CASSDPRADGYTF; j_call: TRBJ1-2; v_call: TRBV2; d_call: NA; clone_size: NA
cdr3_nt: TGTGCCAGCAGCGCAAGCCCTCCTGGTACCCAAGCACACAATGAGCAGTTCTTC; cdr3_aa: CASSASPPGTQAHNEQFF; j_call: TRBJ2-1; v_call: TRBV27; d_call: NA; clone_size: NA
cdr3_nt: TGCAGCGCTGGACAGGGGCTCGGCTACACCTTC; cdr3_aa: CSAGQGLGYTF; j_call: TRBJ1-2; v_call: TRBV29-1; d_call: TRBD1; clone_size: NA